This T cell receptor beta chain derives from a study of human T cells and chemical hapten exposure. Study background: 2% DPC applied to a 2 cm by 2 cm arm area sensitized donors. Slight differences in pooled library volume were the main source of varying TCR yields across samples.

Time point reported: patch test 1, 2 weeks after DPC sensitization. This sample's treatment: therapeutic diphenylcyclopropenone sensitization with weekly scalp DPC. Alopecia patients between 18 and 70 years old and suitable for DPC were used as donors. This clonotype showed up just a few times. V was cut by 7 bases and J by 5 bases, with 21 bases left in between. The V gene's germline CDR1 is MNHNS and CDR2 SASEGT. This CDR3 comprises 16 residues. MiXCR, applied by TCRdb to the RACE reads, yields one record per CDR3 protein. In the table there are 70,000 to 80,000 distinct CDR3 sequences, around 30% of which are singletons.

Specimen: whole blood, collected in connection with sensitization to the hapten diphenylcyclopropenone (DPC). This receptor was taken from a man aged 35-49 years with alopecia areata. Some clones in this sample may be carry-over from other donors' samples. The gene calls are TRBV6-1 and TRBJ2-1; D is unresolved. The CDR3 DNA is TGTGCCAGCAAAGGGTCTAGTTCGATTGTTGACAATGAGCAGTTCTTC. As protein: CASKGSSSIVDNEQFF.